These 26 T cell receptor beta chains share one sample of origin, sequenced in a study of Ad26.COV2.S vaccination and SARS-CoV-2 variants. Using immunoSEQ multiplex PCR, the repertoire was profiled, and TCRdb retains in-frame clones only, with some absent. In the table there are about 350,000 clones, about 92% of which are singletons. The sample was peripheral blood, taken after recovery from COVID-19. The receptor source for this set is a human donor who had recovered from COVID-19.

The chain employs TRBV3-1 (or the pseudogene TRBV3-2) and TRBJ2-5; 8 nucleotides match TRBD2. After removal of 4 bases from V and 4 bases from J, the junction contained 5 bases not matched to a gene. CDR1 and CDR2 (germline): LGHDT, YNNKEL (reference sequence). The CDR3 length is 14 residues. This chain's CDR3 is CASSPYGGGETQYF. CDR3 sequence (DNA): TGTGCCAGCAGCCCCTACGGGGGGGGAGAGACCCAGTACTTC.

The chain joins TRBV18 to TRBJ1-1, with D possibly matching TRBD1 (5 bases). V dropped 4 bases and J dropped 7 bases, with 22 bases sitting between them. The CDR3 sequence is 16 residues long. Germline V gene lookup returns CDR1 KGHSH and CDR2 LQKENI. For the CDR3, the DNA is TGTGCCAGCTCACTACAACTACGGGGGTCGGACCTTGAAGCTTTCTTT. Translation gives CASSLQLRGSDLEAFF.

This clone appeared a single time. The chain uses TRBV10-3 and TRBJ1-2, with 10 positions matching TRBD1. CDR1 is ENHRY and CDR2 is SYGVKD in the germline V gene. CDR3 size: 13 residues. V lost 7 bases to trimming and J lost 8 bases; unmatched junction nucleotides: 7. The CDR3: CAITRTGGGGYTF. CDR3 bases: TGTGCCATCACCCGGACAGGGGGGGGCGGCTACACCTTC.

The V call is TRBV7-9, the J call TRBJ1-1, with D perhaps matching TRBD1 (5 bases). Germline-derived CDR1 and CDR2 are SEHNR and FQNEAQ (reference sequence). V gave up 5 bases and J gave up 2 bases, with 12 bases separating them. This CDR3 is 14 amino acids long. In DNA form, the CDR3 reads TGTGCCAGCAGCCGGGGGGGAAAAAACACTGAAGCTTTCTTT. Protein: CASSRGGKNTEAFF.

This chain connects TRBV9 to TRBJ1-2; D is unresolved. Germline CDR1 reads SGDLS; CDR2 reads YYNGEE. Trimming took off 0 bases at V and 5 bases at J, with 11 bases between the two ends. CDR3 length: 14 residues. The DNA for the CDR3 is TGTGCCAGCAGCGTAGAAGGGTTGGGGTATGGCTACACCTTC. Its protein is CASSVEGLGYGYTF.

This chain connects TRBV5-6 to TRBJ2-7, with 7 bases lining up with TRBD1. Per the germline V gene, CDR1 is SGHDT and CDR2 is YYEEEE. The CDR3 contains 13 residues. The V segment lost 4 bases and the J segment 5 bases; nucleotides outside the gene matches: 6. CDR3 in amino acids: CASSDDRVHEQYF. The CDR3 DNA follows: TGTGCCAGCAGCGACGACAGGGTCCACGAGCAGTACTTC.

This chain connects TRBV19 to TRBJ2-7, with 7 bases identical to TRBD1. Germline trimming cut 5 bases from V and 4 bases from J; bases unmatched to any gene: 8. The CDR3 has 14 residues. Germline CDR1 reads LNHDA; CDR2 reads SQIVND (reference sequence). CDR3 DNA sequence: TGTGCCAGTAGTTTCGGGACAGCTTTTTACGAGCAGTACTTC. Residues: CASSFGTAFYEQYF.

V usage is TRBV2 and J usage is TRBJ1-3; 7 bases are shared with TRBD1. The germline V gene encodes CDR1 SNHLY and CDR2 FYNNEI. The CDR3 consists of 15 residues. V lost 8 bases and J lost 0; bases outside the gene matches: 7. As DNA, the CDR3 is TGTGCCAGCCGGGACAGCCGTTTCTCTGGAAACACCATATATTTT. This codes for CASRDSRFSGNTIYF.

The chain recombines TRBV2 with TRBJ2-5; D may correspond to TRBD1 or TRBD2 (5 bases each). With 1 base removed from V and 5 bases from J, the gap between germline ends came to 14 bases. This CDR3 contains 15 residues. Germline V gene sequence: CDR1 SNHLY, CDR2 FYNNEI. The CDR3 coding sequence is TGTGCCAGCAGTGAAGTGGGGACGTGGGGGGAGACCCAGTACTTC. This gives the protein CASSEVGTWGETQYF.

The chain combines TRBV11-3 with TRBJ2-2; D is perhaps TRBD1 (6 bases). V was shortened by 4 bases and J by 4 bases, with 10 bases between the two germline ends. The CDR3 is 14 residues long. Germline values: CDR1 SGHNT, CDR2 YENEEA. CDR3 region: CASSWGQATGELFF. The CDR3 DNA follows: TGTGCCAGCAGCTGGGGACAAGCCACCGGGGAGCTGTTTTTT.

This chain links TRBV7-2 with TRBJ2-2; D remains ambiguous. CDR1 and CDR2 (germline): SGHTA, FQGNSA. V gave up 0 bases and J gave up 7 bases, with 12 bases separating them. The CDR3 loop spans 15 amino acids. The CDR3, as DNA: TGTGCCAGCAGCTTAGCCTCTTTGAGCCTCGGGGAGCTGTTTTTT. It yields the protein CASSLASLSLGELFF.

V usage is TRBV5-1 and J usage is TRBJ2-7; D uncertain. The CDR3 is made up of 12 amino acids. CDR1 SGHRS and CDR2 YFSETQ come from the germline V gene. Trimming removed 4 bases from V and 6 bases from J, with 11 bases in between. The CDR3: CASSTFPSEQYF. CDR3 bases: TGCGCCAGCAGCACCTTTCCCTCCGAGCAGTACTTC.

The rearrangement joins TRBV19 to TRBJ1-5; D might be TRBD1 (5 bases). The germline V gene has CDR1 LNHDA and CDR2 SQIVND (reference sequence). There are 18 residues in the CDR3. Between the trimmed V and J ends, which lost 4 bases and 0 bases, there was a span of 19 bases. The CDR3 sequence: CASSTLQARRYSNQPQHF. Written as DNA, the CDR3 is TGTGCCAGTAGTACCCTACAGGCCCGCAGATATAGCAATCAGCCCCAGCATTTT.

The chain recombines TRBV10-3 with TRBJ2-7, with D tentatively TRBD1 (6 bases). The germline V gene has CDR1 ENHRY and CDR2 SYGVKD. V was clipped by 10 bases and J by 7 bases, with 20 bases between them. The CDR3 extends over 13 amino acids. Here the CDR3 DNA reads TGTGCCACCACCGGGACAAGGGTGGGAGAGCAGTACTTC. The encoded protein is CATTGTRVGEQYF.

The chain employs TRBV2 and TRBJ1-1; a weak D match, TRBD1 (5 bases). Germline V gives CDR1 SNHLY, CDR2 FYNNEI. CDR3 length equals 14 residues. Trimming pared 7 bases from V and 6 bases from J, leaving 18 bases between. CDR3 amino acids: CASKELTGGAEAFF. CDR3 DNA: TGTGCCAGCAAGGAACTAACGGGGGGAGCTGAAGCTTTCTTT.

In this sample, this clone turned up once. The rearrangement links TRBV9 to TRBJ2-3, with 15 positions matching TRBD2. CDR3 length: 17 residues. In germline, CDR1 is SGDLS, CDR2 YYNGEE. V shed 0 bases and J 4 bases; nucleotides not matched to a gene: 3. The CDR3 DNA reads TGTGCCAGCAGCGTAGGGACTAGCGGGGGGGCAGCAGATACGCAGTATTTT. It is translated as CASSVGTSGGAADTQYF.

This clone was found many times. This chain links TRBV2 with TRBJ1-2; possibly TRBD1 for D (6 bases). This CDR3 region has 14 residues. V was shortened by 9 bases and J by 3 bases, with 17 bases between the two germline ends. CDR1 and CDR2 (germline): SNHLY, FYNNEI. CDR3 sequence reads: CASLQGPTDYGYTF. CDR3 DNA sequence: TGTGCCAGTCTACAGGGACCTACCGACTATGGCTACACCTTC.

The chain combines TRBV9 with TRBJ2-2, with TRBD2 matching 9 bases. The V gene end was trimmed by 3 bases and the J gene end by 4 bases; junction bases not matched to a gene: 4. From germline, CDR1 is SGDLS and CDR2 YYNGEE. The CDR3 has 15 residues. The CDR3 loop reads CASSGGGGGTGELFF. Here the CDR3 DNA reads TGTGCCAGCAGCGGAGGCGGGGGGGGCACCGGGGAGCTGTTTTTT.

The rearrangement joins TRBV2 to TRBJ1-6; D might be TRBD1 (6 bases). V was shortened by 3 bases and J by 6 bases, with 15 bases between the two germline ends. Germline loops: CDR1 SNHLY, CDR2 FYNNEI. The CDR3 covers 16 residues. The DNA for the CDR3 is TGTGCCAGCAGTGAGGGGCTGGGGGCTCCTAATTCACCCCTCCACTTT. This codes for CASSEGLGAPNSPLHF.

This clone was seen only a few times. The chain carries TRBV3-1 (or the pseudogene TRBV3-2) and TRBJ2-2; TRBD1 might be the D (6 bases). Germline loops: CDR1 LGHDT, CDR2 YNNKEL (reference sequence). The V end lost 11 bases, the J end lost 0 bases, and 13 bases lay between the germline ends. The CDR3 length is 14 residues. CDR3 sequence: CAVSGAANTGELFF. DNA for the CDR3: TGTGCCGTCTCAGGGGCCGCGAACACCGGGGAGCTGTTTTTT.

On this clone itself: A read error may explain this, as a much larger clone is one base away. This CDR3 is also generated by other DNA sequences in the sample. The rearrangement links TRBV6-5 to TRBJ1-1, with 7 bases that match TRBD1. The germline gives CDR1 MNHEY, CDR2 SVGAGI. This CDR3 has 13 amino acids. The ends lost 2 bases at V and 4 bases at J; junction bases unmatched: 1. CDR3 nucleotide sequence: TGTGCCAGCAGTTACCAGGGGGGCACTGAAGCTTTCTTT. Translating gives CASSYQGGTEAFF.

The DNA for the CDR3 is TGTGCCAGCAGCTGGGGGGGGAGCCGCACAGATACGCAGTATTTT. Its protein product is CASSWGGSRTDTQYF. The V gene is TRBV7-9, the J gene TRBJ2-3, with 7 bases lining up with TRBD2. V shed 4 bases, J shed 1 base, and the junction held 5 bases outside the gene matches. The CDR3 has 15 residues. CDR1 and CDR2 from the germline V gene are SEHNR and FQNEAQ (reference sequence).

This chain uses TRBV27 with TRBJ1-1, with a possible D match to TRBD1 (5 bases). CDR1 and CDR2 (germline): MNHEY, SMNVEV (reference sequence). V was pared by 6 bases and J by 4 bases, with 12 bases between. CDR3 length: 13 residues. In DNA form, the CDR3 reads TGTGCCAGCAGGCCTAGACAGCTCACTGAAGCTTTCTTT. Encoded protein: CASRPRQLTEAFF.

The genes are TRBV19 and TRBJ1-6, with TRBD1 matching 7 bases. The CDR3 loop spans 15 amino acids. The J segment lost 7 bases and the V segment lost 4 bases, leaving 7 bases of the junction unmatched. The V gene's germline CDR1 is LNHDA and CDR2 SQIVND (reference sequence). For the CDR3, the DNA is TGTGCCAGTAGTACCCCGAGACAGGGAAATTCACCCCTCCACTTT. This codes for CASSTPRQGNSPLHF. Full variable domain (rest looked up from reference TRBV19 and TRBJ1-6): DGGITQSPKYLFRKEGQNVTLSCEQNLNHDAMYWYRQDPGQGLRLIYYSQIVNDFQKGDIAEGYSVSREKKESFPLTVTSAQKNPTAFYLCASSTPRQGNSPLHFGNGTRLTVT.

This rearrangement joins TRBV10-1 to TRBJ2-3; D call uncertain. CDR1 and CDR2 from the germline V gene are WNHNN and SYGVQD (reference sequence). The CDR3 totals 11 residues. V lost 5 bases and J 5 bases, leaving 5 bases between the germline ends. CDR3 sequence (DNA): TGCGCCAGCAGTCGTGGAGATACGCAGTATTTT. Translated, it gives CASSRGDTQYF.

The chain combines TRBV25-1 with TRBJ2-7; 8 bases line up with TRBD1. Germline CDR1 MGHDK, CDR2 SYGVNS. The trim removed 6 bases at V and 3 bases at J, leaving 7 bases unmatched. The CDR3 spans 14 residues. CDR3 in amino acids: CASRGADRGYEQYF. In DNA, the CDR3 is TGTGCCAGCAGGGGCGCCGACAGGGGCTACGAGCAGTACTTC.